This TCR beta chain originates from a study of OX40 agonist ivuxolimab in advanced cancers. In the study overall: Patients received ivuxolimab, an agonistic anti-OX40 (CD134) antibody. Findings and caveats of the study: In the 0.1 to 3.0 mg/kg range, CD4+ and CD8+ blood T cells had expanded clonally by week 6.

Sequencing used immunoSEQ multiplex PCR; TCRdb keeps in-frame clones, though not all of them. The table includes under 55,000 clones, approximately 88% detected once. The CDR3 has 11 amino acids. Trimming removed 6 bases from V and 4 bases from J, with 7 bases in between. Germline CDR1 and CDR2: SNHLY and FYNNEI. A note on this clone: Its specificity is not known.

The chain combines TRBV2 with TRBJ2-7; unclear D gene. The starting material was CD4+ or CD8+ T cells sorted from blood, obtained in a trial of the OX40 agonist ivuxolimab. This receptor was taken from an adult with an advanced solid tumor such as melanoma, head and neck, liver or kidney cancer. CDR3 protein: CASSPSYEQYV. CDR3 DNA: TGTGCCAGCAGCCCATCTTACGAGCAGTACGTC.